This T cell receptor (beta chain) was identified in a study of identical twins (dated by TCRdb to about 2016). For the wider study: TCR alpha and beta repertoires from monozygotic twins, unrelated adults of various ages and cord blood were deep-sequenced to test whether fetal clonotypes persist. To rule out contamination, the twin experiments were replicated at different times with different library preparation protocols. The study at large found these results: Fewer insertions were carried by abundant cord blood beta clonotypes, a similar but weaker trend appeared in young adult naive repertoires, and no such trend appeared in memory repertoires. Because the same donors could not be followed over many years, the conclusions depended on cross-sectional statistical analysis. Invariant T cells such as MAIT and iNKT could partly confound zero-insertion analyses, though diverse VJ usage argued against this for most clonotypes. In monozygotic twins, out-of-frame TCR alpha sharing was systematically underestimated by recombination models, although the models agreed with sharing between unrelated individuals. The excess sharing between twins in beta out-of-frame sequences was weaker because fewer shared sequences reduced the signal-to-noise ratio. Compared with coincidental sharing between unrelated individuals, out-of-frame TCR alpha sequences shared between twins had an excess of sequences with low generation probability.

Library prep was done by 5' RACE. Instrument on record: Illumina HiSeq 2000. Template switching added a universal primer binding site, and the final cDNA carried a unique molecular identifier that allowed TCR cDNA molecules to be counted accurately. Specific primers in the conserved constant-segment region were used to synthesize first-strand cDNA for the TCR alpha and beta chains. Each cDNA library was double barcoded, with a SMART-Mk sample barcode plus Illumina barcodes, to control for contamination. Two successive PCR steps introduced TruSeq adapter sequences along with Illumina sample barcodes. Sequencing of the TCR alpha and beta cDNA libraries was done on the Illumina HiSeq platform using custom primers. On the authors' methods: Raw reads were processed with MiGEC to extract unique molecular identifiers, and MiXCR was used to determine CDR3 positions. For each individual, recombination models were inferred using an EM algorithm with the repgenHMM and IGoR tools. Shared clonotype analysis was performed with the tcR package in R, normalizing sharing by the product of cloneset sizes. To study raw recombination without the effects of thymic and clonal selection, out-of-frame nonproductive sequences were analyzed. TCRdb reworked the public reads: Q25 trimming with fastp, MiXCR clone assembly, productive beta chains retained. CDR3 protein sequences are deduplicated, and each keeps its most common genes and DNA. It is TCRdb's table, rather than the study itself, that gives the V and J calls and clone size. In this sample the table shows 450,000 to 650,000 distinct CDR3 sequences, around 15% of which occur a single time. The top ten clonotypes cover roughly 0.46% of the sample.

For this clonotype: The specificity of this receptor is unknown. No base-level quality is on record; no much larger clone is a single base apart.

V is shortened by 4 bases, J by 3 bases, and the region joining them spans 9 bases. The germline V gene (reference sequence) provides CDR1 MNHEY and CDR2 SMNVEV. The CDR3, from cysteine to phenylalanine, totals 14 residues. Here the CDR3 DNA is all that survives: 42 bases in frame from base 1. Only healthy Caucasian donors were included. Three pairs of female monozygotic twins, all aged roughly 18 to 30 years, made up the twin cohort. Positive isolation kits from Invitrogen were used to isolate the CD4+ and CD8+ T cell populations. This sample was shared with a second study, whose subject was yellow fever vaccine responses in identical twins. The second study reports: The authors reported that the T cell response to vaccination in identical twins appeared partly convergent and partly personalized. In the study, vaccine-responding T cell clones were precisely tracked in identical twins.

The clonotype was recovered from a woman under 30 in good health. Sequencing input: CD4+ T cells sorted from blood. The chain was built from TRBV27 and TRBJ1-4; no D gene can be assigned with confidence. The CDR3 amino acid sequence is: CASSSTWSNEKLFF. The nucleotide sequence reads as follows: TGTGCCAGCAGTTCCACGTGGTCTAATGAAAAACTGTTTTTT.